This T cell receptor beta chain was sequenced during a study of cytomegalovirus exposure and HLA in healthy donors (dated by TCRdb to the late 2010s). About the investigation overall: An earlier analysis of about 560 of the donors reported under 300 Gb of sequence data and roughly 120 million unique TCR beta sequences obtained from approximately 180 million T cells. Roughly 290 gigabases of sequencing data and tens of millions of unique TCR sequences made up an early release that covered roughly 670 HLA-typed donors. Of the roughly 410 genotyped donors, roughly 76% were placed in the genetic ancestry cluster associated with self-reported Caucasian donors. The aim of the study was to test whether cataloging public T cell receptors could identify signatures of past pathogen exposure. The study profiled the T cell repertoires of 500 to 800 subjects by immunosequencing and related them to cytomegalovirus serostatus. Besides the first cohort of about 730 subjects, a separate validation cohort made up of roughly 130 different subjects was used. High-throughput TCR immunosequencing, statistical association of individual TCRs with disease status, and machine learning were combined to predict cytomegalovirus infection status. A later analysis re-analyzed previously published TCR beta repertoires from 500 to 700 donors and added high-resolution HLA genotyping to study TCR occurrence patterns. Rather than drawing on any new phenotypic data, the later analysis identified candidate immune exposures from TCR beta sequences and the way those sequences occurred across donors. An earlier analysis of several hundred of the donors applied high-throughput TCR beta sequencing to assess whether each TCR beta V gene segment acted as functional or pseudogenic. Alongside the repertoire data, information on donor age, sex, ethnicity and CMV serostatus was compiled. A later genetic analysis took genome-wide SNP genotypes for about three fifths of the 666 donors and used that subset as a discovery cohort. All discovery cohort repertoires had been generated using a single sequencing platform. Both class I and class II loci were covered by HLA typing, at four-digit resolution. Typing coverage varied by locus: about 620-630 donors for A, B, C, DRB1 and DQB1; approximately 560 for DQA1; more than 600 for DPA1; approximately 450 for DPB1. Because of strong linkage in the cohort, five DR-DQ haplotypes were treated as single units for association and clustering. On average, roughly 250,000 unique TCR beta nucleotide sequences were sequenced per donor among fewer than 500 genotyped donors of the cohort, with 15% to 20% of those sequences being non-productive.

Summary of the overall study and its limitations: The presence/absence analyses assumed that sequencing depth was roughly uniform across donors, and that assumption may not be true. Correlated functional status among segregating V segments might reflect linkage disequilibrium, but an unknown experimental factor could not be ruled out. In a later genetic analysis, a missense DCLRE1C variant was associated with V-gene and J-gene trimming of TCR beta chains, and the association was replicated in an independent cohort. Approximately 16 rarely observed V segments, including chromosome 9 orphons, were excluded from the earlier analysis of some 590 of the donors because counts were too low. A cluster of highly shared sequence variants was judged likely to represent a technical artifact of the sequencing pipeline. According to a later analysis, most CMV-associated TCR beta chains appeared to be HLA-restricted, and the HLA associations seemed to be driven largely by CMV exposure. The authors suggested that the approach could potentially be generalized to other disease states and immunological phenotypes. The cohort was sequenced for TCR beta chains only, and without alpha or paired-chain data the features that could be detected were limited. When HLA alleles, especially DR and DQ, strongly co-occurred, TCR associations were difficult to assign to individual alleles. Most TCR sequences were observed very rarely across donors, whereas some public TCRs were present in many individuals. In a later analysis, HLA-associated TCR beta chains showed more clonal expansion and lower generation probabilities than non-associated chains that were equally common. According to a later analysis, TCR association rates differed among HLA loci, with DRB1 alleles showing the most associated TCRs and HLA-C alleles showing the fewest. The classifier was reported to diagnose cytomegalovirus status with high specificity and sensitivity in both the original cohort and the validation cohort. Specific HLA alleles were associated with 15,000 to 20,000 TCR beta sequences at a false discovery rate of 0.05 in a later analysis. Because HLA typing was unavailable for some donors at each locus, only the typed subset was used in association tests. Broadly in line with IMGT annotations, most TCR beta V segments showed up in productive rearrangements about 87% or about 30% of the time in an earlier analysis of about 500 of the donors. Several of the top co-occurrence clusters appeared to be linked to parvovirus B19, influenza, CMV and Epstein-Barr virus, according to a later analysis. A total of about 150 TCR beta chains were listed by the study as associated with cytomegalovirus. A later genetic analysis reported fewer N-insertions in productive TCRs among donors in an Asian-associated ancestry cluster than the roughly 620-donor mean. In vitro tests confirmed that a few of the cytomegalovirus-associated TCR beta chains recognize cytomegalovirus antigens. A further reported finding was that TCR beta sequences accurately predicted the HLA-A and HLA-B alleles for most subjects in the first cohort. The only immune exposure information available for the cohort was CMV serostatus.

Library preparation used the immunoSEQ multiplex PCR assay. The multiplex PCR relied on a mix of 60 forward primers for TCR Vbeta segments and 13 reverse primers for TCR Jbeta segments. A multiplex PCR assay on genomic DNA amplified the CDR3 region of rearranged TCR beta genes. Amplified TCR beta libraries were sequenced as 87-base-pair reads on the Illumina HiSeq System. Concerning the study's data processing: Across the 500 to 700 repertoires, a later analysis counted 75 million to 90 million unique TCR beta chains, around 11 million of which were shared by at least two donors. To remove PCR and sequencing errors, raw reads were error-corrected and collapsed into unique sequences using a nearest-neighbor algorithm that merged closely related sequences. CDR3 sequences were aligned to IMGT reference sequences to assign V, D and J gene segments. For a sequence to be retained, a match of at least six nucleotides was required to both a V gene segment and a J gene segment. Rearrangements were classified as productive when the CDR3 lacked stop codons and remained in frame with V and J, and all other rearrangements were classified as non-productive. Following IMGT convention, CDR3 was defined as the stretch from the second conserved V-encoded cysteine to the conserved J-encoded phenylalanine. The earlier analysis of about 620 of the donors excluded sequences that lacked an unambiguous match to a single V gene segment. An earlier analysis of approximately 590 of the donors called V segments functional above 56.7% productive rearrangements and segregating when the between-donor standard deviation exceeded 5%. A statistical classification framework was developed to diagnose cytomegalovirus status using the catalog of TCR beta chain sequences. A later analysis assigned V and J genes by comparing TCR nucleotide sequences with IMGT/GENE-DB human TR gene sequences. The TCRdist pipeline was used in a later analysis to assign CDR3 sequences and most-parsimonious VDJ recombination scenarios. A later analysis defined each TCR beta chain by its CDR3 amino acid sequence plus V-gene family, and excluded reads lacking a unique V-gene family. To address suspected cross-contamination and a sequencing artifact, a later analysis removed over 500 highly shared, low-generation-probability nucleotide sequences. In a later analysis, a clonal expansion index was calculated for each public chain from normalized within-repertoire ranks of inferred template counts. In a later analysis, generation probabilities were computed using a VDJ recombination model fitted to out-of-frame rearrangements, and the results were checked against IGoR. Hypergeometric tests were used in a later analysis to score TCR-TCR, TCR-HLA and TCR-CMV co-occurrence, with a repertoire-size bias correction applied to the TCR pairs. In a later analysis, false discovery rates were estimated by permuting HLA or CMV assignments 20 times. In a later analysis, co-occurring TCRs were grouped with DBSCAN, and TCRdist sequence similarity was added when clustering was performed within HLA-allele-positive subsets. Repertoires with fewer than 30,000 or more than 120,000 public chains were left out of co-occurrence clustering, as were a handful of repertoires with anomalous nucleotide sharing. Drawn from immuneACCESS, this table holds only the in-frame rearrangements with V and J called that TCRdb kept. Clones are partly lost; checked studies trace under half to an unresolved V gene and leave the rest unexplained. Clonal size and the V and J genes are those of that table, whereas D and trimming came from the DNA. A total of approximately 38,000 clones appear in this sample, 70% to 85% of them only once. The ten largest account for roughly 10% of the sample.

A note on this clone: Its antigen has not been determined. There are no base qualities to consult, and no much larger clone falls within one base.

The cohort consisted of approximately 670 healthy bone marrow donors. All cohort members were sampled while nominally healthy, although unrecorded immune exposures were likely present. The donor tested CMV seropositive and was one of the 289 seropositive cohort members. Every donor gave a peripheral blood sample, and the peripheral blood mononuclear cells from that sample were used for TCR beta sequencing. The Qiagen DNeasy Blood Extraction Kit was used to extract genomic DNA from the blood cell samples. The sequence derives from a woman aged 18-29 years in good health and CMV-seropositive. The sample was PBMCs.

At the DNA level, the sequence is TGTGCCAGCAGCCAAAACAGGGGGAAGGAGACCCAGTACTTC. The encoded protein is CASSQNRGKETQYF. The rearrangement combines TRBV7-2 with TRBJ2-5; TRBD1 aligns with 8 central bases. Looking up the germline V gene yields CDR1 SGHTA and CDR2 FQGNSA. From the cysteine through the phenylalanine, the CDR3 covers 14 amino acids. The kept DNA is CDR3 alone, 42 bases in frame from the first base. V is trimmed back by 5 bases and J by 5 bases, and the junction contains 7 bases that no gene match accounts for.